This is a list of T cell receptor beta chains from one sample in a study of vaccination effects on CD4 cells after COVID-19. For these TCRs, the target antigens are not known. The assay was immunoSEQ multiplex PCR, and TCRdb's table has in-frame clones only and misses some. The sample contains about 46,000 clones, approximately 74% of which appear only once. This specimen was CD4+ T cells from PBMCs cultured without peptide, taken before COVID-19 vaccination. These receptors all come from a human donor who had a prior SARS-CoV-2 infection. Both conserved end residues are part of each CDR3.

V,J,CDR3
TRBV5-4,TRBJ1-4,CASSSVGPNEKLFF
TRBV19,TRBJ2-7,CASSGTITYEQYF
TRBV11-3,TRBJ2-1,CASSLDPPSGMGEQFF
TRBV7-8,TRBJ2-5,CASSVGEASKETQYF
TRBV5-1,TRBJ1-2,CASSQPDRAYGYTF
TRBV2,TRBJ2-7,CASRADTYEQWF
TRBV13,TRBJ2-7,CASSLGYEQYF
TRBV7-2,TRBJ2-2,CASSRRGLAGARTGELFF
TRBV5-1,TRBJ2-6,CASSASSGANVLTF
TRBV12-3/TRBV12-4,TRBJ2-7,CASSTQLASEQYF
TRBV6-2/TRBV6-3,TRBJ1-2,CASTPWGSGYTF
TRBV7-9,TRBJ2-1,CASSWDGPGDEQFF
TRBV6-1,TRBJ1-4,CASRDRDRGPKLFF
TRBV9,TRBJ2-1,CASSVVGFSGGEQFF
TRBV11-2,TRBJ2-1,CASSLTTGGYNEQFF
TRBV20-1,TRBJ2-1,CSVAGDNEQFF
TRBV4-3,TRBJ1-1,CASSRTGGRTEAFF